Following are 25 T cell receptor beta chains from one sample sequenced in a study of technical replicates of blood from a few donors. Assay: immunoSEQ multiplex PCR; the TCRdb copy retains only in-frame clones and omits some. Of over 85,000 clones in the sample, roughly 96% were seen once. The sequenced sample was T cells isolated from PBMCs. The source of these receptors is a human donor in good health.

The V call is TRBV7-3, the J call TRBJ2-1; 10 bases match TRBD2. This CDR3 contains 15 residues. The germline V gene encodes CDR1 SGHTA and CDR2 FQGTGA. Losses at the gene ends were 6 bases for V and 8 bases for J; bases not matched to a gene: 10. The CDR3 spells CASSMGLAGDHEQFF. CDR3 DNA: TGTGCCAGCAGTATGGGGCTAGCGGGAGATCATGAGCAGTTCTTC.

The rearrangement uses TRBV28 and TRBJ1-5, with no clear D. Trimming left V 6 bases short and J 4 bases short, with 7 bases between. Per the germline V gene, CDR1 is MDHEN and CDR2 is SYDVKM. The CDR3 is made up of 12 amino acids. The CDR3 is CASRSTNQPQHF. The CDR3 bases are TGTGCCAGCAGATCGACAAATCAGCCCCAGCATTTT.

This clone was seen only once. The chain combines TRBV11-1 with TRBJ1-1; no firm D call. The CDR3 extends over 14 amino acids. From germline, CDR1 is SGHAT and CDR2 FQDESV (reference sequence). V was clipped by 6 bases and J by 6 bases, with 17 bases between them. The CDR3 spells CASSSDWVGAEAFF. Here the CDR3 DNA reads TGTGCCAGCAGTTCTGACTGGGTTGGCGCTGAAGCTTTCTTT.

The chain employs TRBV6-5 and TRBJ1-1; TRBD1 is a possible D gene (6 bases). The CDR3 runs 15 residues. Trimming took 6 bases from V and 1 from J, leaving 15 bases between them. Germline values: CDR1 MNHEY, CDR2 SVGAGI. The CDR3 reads CASSQNRGGNTEAFF. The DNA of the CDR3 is TGTGCCAGCAGCCAAAACCGAGGGGGGAACACTGAAGCTTTCTTT.

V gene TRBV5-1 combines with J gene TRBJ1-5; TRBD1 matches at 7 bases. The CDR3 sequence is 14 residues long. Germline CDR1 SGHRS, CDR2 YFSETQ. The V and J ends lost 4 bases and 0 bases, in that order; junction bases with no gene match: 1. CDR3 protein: CASSTGDSNQPQHF. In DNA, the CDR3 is TGCGCCAGCAGCACAGGGGATAGCAATCAGCCCCAGCATTTT.

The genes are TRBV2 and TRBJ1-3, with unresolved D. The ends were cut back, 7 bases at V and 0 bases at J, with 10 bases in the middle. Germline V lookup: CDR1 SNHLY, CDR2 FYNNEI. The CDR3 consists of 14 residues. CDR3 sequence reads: CASTEESSGNTIYF. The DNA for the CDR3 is TGTGCCAGCACAGAGGAAAGCTCTGGAAACACCATATATTTT.

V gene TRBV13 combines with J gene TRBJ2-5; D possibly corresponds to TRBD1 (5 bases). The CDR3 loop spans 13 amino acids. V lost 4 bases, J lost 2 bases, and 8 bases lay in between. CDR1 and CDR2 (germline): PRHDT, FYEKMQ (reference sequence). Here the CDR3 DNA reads TGTGCCAGCAGCTCGACAGTGCAAGAGACCCAGTACTTC. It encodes CASSSTVQETQYF.

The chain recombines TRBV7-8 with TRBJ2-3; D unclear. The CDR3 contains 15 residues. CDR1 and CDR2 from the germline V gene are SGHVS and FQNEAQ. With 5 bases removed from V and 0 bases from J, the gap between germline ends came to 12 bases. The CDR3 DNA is TGTGCCAGCAGCGAATTCGGTCCTAGCACAGATACGCAGTATTTT. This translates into CASSEFGPSTDTQYF. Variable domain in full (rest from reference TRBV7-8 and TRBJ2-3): GAGVSQSPRYKVAKRGQDVALRCDPISGHVSLFWYQQALGQGPEFLTYFQNEAQLDKSGLPSDRFFAERPEGSVSTLKIQRTQQEDSAVYLCASSEFGPSTDTQYFGPGTRLTVL.

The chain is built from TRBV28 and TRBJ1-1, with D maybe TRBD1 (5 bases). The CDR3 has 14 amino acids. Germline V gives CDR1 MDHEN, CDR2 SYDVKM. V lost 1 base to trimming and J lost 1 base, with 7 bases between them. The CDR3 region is CASSLSTGNTEAFF. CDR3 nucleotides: TGTGCCAGCAGTTTATCCACAGGGAACACTGAAGCTTTCTTT. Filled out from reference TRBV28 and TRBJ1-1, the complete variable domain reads DVKVTQSSRYLVKRTGEKVFLECVQDMDHENMFWYRQDPGLGLRLIYFSYDVKMKEKGDIPEGYSVSREKKERFSLILESASTNQTSMYLCASSLSTGNTEAFFGQGTRLTVV.

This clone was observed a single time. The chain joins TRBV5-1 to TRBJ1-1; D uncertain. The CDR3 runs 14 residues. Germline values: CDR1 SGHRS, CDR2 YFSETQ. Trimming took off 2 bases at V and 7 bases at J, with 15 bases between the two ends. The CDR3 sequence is CASSFGVEGNEAFF. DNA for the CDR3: TGCGCCAGCAGCTTCGGGGTGGAGGGAAATGAAGCTTTCTTT.

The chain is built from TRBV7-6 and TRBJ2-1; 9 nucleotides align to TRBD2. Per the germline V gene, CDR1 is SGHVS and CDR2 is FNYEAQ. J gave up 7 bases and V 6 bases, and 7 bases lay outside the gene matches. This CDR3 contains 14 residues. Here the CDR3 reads CASRSPGLANEQFF. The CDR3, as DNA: TGTGCCAGCAGGTCTCCAGGACTAGCGAATGAGCAGTTCTTC.

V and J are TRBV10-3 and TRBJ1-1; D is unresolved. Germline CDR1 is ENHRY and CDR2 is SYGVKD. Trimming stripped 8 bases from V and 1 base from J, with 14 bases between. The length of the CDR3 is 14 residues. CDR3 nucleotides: TGTGCCATCCAGCCGCTGGGCAGGAACACTGAAGCTTTCTTT. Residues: CAIQPLGRNTEAFF.

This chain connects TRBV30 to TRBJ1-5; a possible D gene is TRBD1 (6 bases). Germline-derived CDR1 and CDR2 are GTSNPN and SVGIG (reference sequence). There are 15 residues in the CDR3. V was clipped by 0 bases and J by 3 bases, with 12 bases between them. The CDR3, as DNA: TGTGCCTGGAGTGTAAGGGGGACACCCAATCAGCCCCAGCATTTT. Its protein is CAWSVRGTPNQPQHF.

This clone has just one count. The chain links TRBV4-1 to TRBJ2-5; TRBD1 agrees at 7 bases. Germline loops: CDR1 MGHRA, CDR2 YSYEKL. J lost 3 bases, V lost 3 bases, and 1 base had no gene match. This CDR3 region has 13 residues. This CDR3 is CASSHDREETQYF. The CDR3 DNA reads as TGCGCCAGCAGCCACGACAGGGAAGAGACCCAGTACTTC.

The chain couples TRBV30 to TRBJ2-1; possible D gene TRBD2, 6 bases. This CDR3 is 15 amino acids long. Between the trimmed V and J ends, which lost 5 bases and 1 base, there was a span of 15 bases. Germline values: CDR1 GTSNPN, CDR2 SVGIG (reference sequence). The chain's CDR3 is CAWGGLIASYNEQFF. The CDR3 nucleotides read TGTGCCTGGGGCGGACTAATTGCTTCCTACAATGAGCAGTTCTTC.

CDR3 nucleotide sequence: TGTGCCAGCAGCTCCCTGAAACTCTCTCCGGGACAGACTAAAACCTTC. Translation gives CASSSLKLSPGQTKTF. V gene TRBV11-2 combines with J gene TRBJ1-2; 7 nucleotides match TRBD1. The germline V gene has CDR1 SGHAT and CDR2 FQNNGV. J lost 14 bases, V lost 4 bases, and 22 bases had no gene match. The CDR3 spans 16 residues.

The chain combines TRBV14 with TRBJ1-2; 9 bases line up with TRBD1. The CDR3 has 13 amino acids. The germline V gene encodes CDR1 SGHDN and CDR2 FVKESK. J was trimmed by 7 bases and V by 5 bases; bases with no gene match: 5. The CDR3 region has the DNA TGTGCCAGCAGCGAGGGACAGGGTCTTGGCTACACCTTC. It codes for CASSEGQGLGYTF.

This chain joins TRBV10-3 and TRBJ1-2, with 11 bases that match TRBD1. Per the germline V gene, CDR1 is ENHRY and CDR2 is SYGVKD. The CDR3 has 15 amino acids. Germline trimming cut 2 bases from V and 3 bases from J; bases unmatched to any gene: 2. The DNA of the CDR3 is TGTGCCATCAGTGAGGGACAGGGGGCCTACTATGGCTACACCTTC. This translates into CAISEGQGAYYGYTF.

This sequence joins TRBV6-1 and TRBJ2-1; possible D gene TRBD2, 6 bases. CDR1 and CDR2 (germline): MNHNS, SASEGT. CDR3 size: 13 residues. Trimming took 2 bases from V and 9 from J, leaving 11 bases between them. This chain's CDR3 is CASSEPGLSEQFF. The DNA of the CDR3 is TGTGCCAGCAGTGAACCGGGACTCAGTGAGCAGTTCTTC.

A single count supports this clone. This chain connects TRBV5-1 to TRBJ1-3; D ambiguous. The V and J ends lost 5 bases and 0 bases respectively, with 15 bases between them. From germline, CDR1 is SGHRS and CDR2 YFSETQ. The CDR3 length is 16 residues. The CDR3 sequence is CASSPDSVDSGNTIYF. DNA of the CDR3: TGCGCCAGCAGTCCCGACTCCGTCGACTCTGGAAACACCATATATTTT.

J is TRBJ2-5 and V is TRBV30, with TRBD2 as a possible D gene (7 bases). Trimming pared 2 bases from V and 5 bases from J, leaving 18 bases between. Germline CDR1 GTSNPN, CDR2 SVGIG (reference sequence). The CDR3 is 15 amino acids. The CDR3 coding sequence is TGTGCCTGGAGTCCAACGTTGGGGGGGGCTGAGACCCAGTACTTC. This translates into CAWSPTLGGAETQYF.

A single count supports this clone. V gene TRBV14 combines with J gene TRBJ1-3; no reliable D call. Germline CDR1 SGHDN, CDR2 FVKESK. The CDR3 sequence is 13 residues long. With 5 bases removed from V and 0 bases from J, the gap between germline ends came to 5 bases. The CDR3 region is CASSLYSGNTIYF. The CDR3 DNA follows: TGTGCCAGCAGCTTATACTCTGGAAACACCATATATTTT.

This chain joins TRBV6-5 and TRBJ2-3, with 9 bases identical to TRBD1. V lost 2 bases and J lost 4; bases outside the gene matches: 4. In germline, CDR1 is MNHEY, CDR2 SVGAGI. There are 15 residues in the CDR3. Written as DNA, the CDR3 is TGTGCCAGCAGTTACGGGGACAGGGCCGCAGATACGCAGTATTTT. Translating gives CASSYGDRAADTQYF.

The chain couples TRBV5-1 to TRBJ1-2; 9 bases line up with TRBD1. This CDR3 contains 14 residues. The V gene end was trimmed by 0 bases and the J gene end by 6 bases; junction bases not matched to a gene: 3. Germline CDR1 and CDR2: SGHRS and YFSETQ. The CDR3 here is CASSLAGQGDGYTF. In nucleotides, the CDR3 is TGCGCCAGCAGCTTGGCGGGACAGGGCGATGGCTACACCTTC.

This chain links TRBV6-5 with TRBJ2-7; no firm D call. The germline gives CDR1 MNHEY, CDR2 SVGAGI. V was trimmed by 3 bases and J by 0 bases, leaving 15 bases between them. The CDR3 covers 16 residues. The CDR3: CASSYSAPTPSYEQYF. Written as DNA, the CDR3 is TGTGCCAGCAGTTATAGTGCCCCAACCCCCTCCTACGAGCAGTACTTC.